The clone carrying this T cell receptor beta chain was detected a few times. Primed by a sample-barcoded 5' primer and a J-beta primer mix, a second PCR proceeded for about 7 to 11 cycles. TCRdb itself ran the 5' RACE reads through MiXCR, one entry per CDR3 protein. The data contain about 720,000 distinct CDR3 sequences, about 20% of them singletons. V was trimmed by 6 bases and J by 6 bases, leaving 13 bases between them. Germline loops: CDR1 MNHEY, CDR2 SVGAGI. This CDR3 is built from 13 residues. The sample comes from a study of blood T cells in healthy people across ages. V and J are TRBV6-5 and TRBJ2-3; D is unresolved. The origin of this receptor is a man between 65 and 79 years old in good health. Sample: blood. DNA of the CDR3: TGTGCCAGCAGCGTCAACCTAGGGGATACGCAGTATTTT. Its translation is CASSVNLGDTQYF.